This T cell receptor (beta chain) was sequenced in a study of T cell clones after liver transplantation. For this clone: Its antigen is undetermined.

General observations from the study: Low donor cell numbers restricted donor-reactive repertoire measurement in a couple of subjects.

Germline CDR1 and CDR2: SGHTS and YDEGEE. The ends were cut back, 1 base at V and 0 bases at J, with 10 bases in the middle. There are 15 residues in the CDR3. The protocol was immunoSEQ multiplex PCR, while the TCRdb copy is restricted to in-frame clones and leaves out a portion. Of roughly 100,000 clones in the sample, roughly four fifths were seen once. The origin of this receptor is a human patient who received a liver transplant. Some T cells may be supplied by the graft donor. The genes are TRBV5-8 and TRBJ1-1; D gene uncertain. The sequenced sample was CD4+ T cells from blood, obtained approximately 43 months after liver transplant. CDR3 sequence reads: CASSLSRDLNTEAFF. CDR3 nucleotides: TGTGCCAGCAGCTTGTCGAGAGACTTGAACACTGAAGCTTTCTTT.